The T cell receptor beta chain under discussion was sequenced for a study of CD8 T cells in Susac syndrome. The RNA, 0.5 to 1 ug, was put through reverse transcription using random hexamers. The CDR3 of TCR beta was amplified by immunoSEQ multiplex PCR across 54 Vbeta and 13 Jbeta. TCRdb reprocessed the immunoSEQ multiplex PCR reads via MiXCR and lists one record per CDR3 protein. Seen here are about 250,000 distinct CDR3 sequences, 93% observed once, and the top ten hold about 0.07%. Patients with stable or active relapsing-remitting disease, all of them treatment-naive, made up the multiple sclerosis controls. This CDR3 has 13 residues. Trimming left V 8 bases short and J 1 base short, with 12 bases between. Looked up from germline, CDR1 is LGHDT and CDR2 is YNNKEL (reference sequence).

This sequence joins TRBV3-1 and TRBJ2-7; D is ambiguous. This sequence was found in a human donor with multiple sclerosis. Sequencing used CD4+ T cells from PBMCs. This CDR3 reads CASAPSNSYEQYV. CDR3 sequence (DNA): TGTGCCAGCGCCCCCAGTAATTCCTACGAGCAGTACGTC.